The T cell receptor (beta chain) under discussion was sequenced for a study of Ad26.COV2.S vaccination and SARS-CoV-2 variants. Study at large: Dosing was one shot or two shots 56 days apart.

Regarding treatment: 15 to 20 received Ad26.COV2.S at low or high dose, single or two shots; 5 received placebo; per-sample allocation not given. The study sampled participants on day 63 after the first vaccine or placebo injection. V lost 2 bases to trimming and J lost 4 bases, with 12 bases between them. CDR3 length: 16 amino acids. Measured with immunoSEQ multiplex PCR; TCRdb has only the in-frame clones, and not every one. The table has 250,000 to 300,000 clones, around 87% seen once. This sample comprised peripheral blood, obtained in a trial of Ad26.COV2.S vaccine versus placebo. The TCR originated in a person aged 18 to 59 who received the Ad26.COV2.S COVID-19 vaccine or a placebo. The chain is built from TRBV23-1 and TRBJ1-6; D ambiguous. TRBV23-1 is reported as an ORF; its role is uncertain. CDR3 DNA sequence: TGCGCCAGCAGTCAAATTGAAAACGAATATAATTCACCCCTCCACTTT. This sequence encodes CASSQIENEYNSPLHF.